This passage covers 16 T cell receptor beta chains from one sample sequenced in a study of T cell responses to AZD1222 COVID-19 vaccine. The method was immunoSEQ multiplex PCR; TCRdb's version includes in-frame clones alone and lacks a portion of them. The sample contains tens of thousands of clones, around 84% of which appear only once. The source material was peripheral blood, sampled on day 0 of AZD1222 vaccination. These receptors were obtained from an adult in good health.

This clone was seen only once. The rearrangement uses TRBV5-4 and TRBJ2-2; the D is unclear. V lost 1 base and J lost 4, with 11 bases in between. The CDR3 has 15 amino acids. Germline CDR1 is SGHNT and CDR2 is YYREEE (reference sequence). Here the CDR3 reads CASSLPVLGTGELFF. The CDR3, as DNA: TGTGCCAGCAGCTTGCCAGTCTTGGGCACCGGGGAGCTGTTTTTT.

This clone is a singleton in its sample. J is TRBJ2-7 and V is TRBV5-8; D assignment may be TRBD1 or TRBD2 (5 bases each). V was trimmed by 4 bases and J by 1 base, leaving 18 bases between them. The CDR3 is 16 residues long. Germline V CDR1 and CDR2: SGHTS, YDEGEE. CDR3 sequence: CASSHDGTDGSYEQYF. DNA of the CDR3: TGTGCCAGCAGCCATGACGGGACCGACGGTTCCTACGAGCAGTACTTC.

The genes are TRBV12-3 or TRBV12-4 and TRBJ2-7; D possibly uses TRBD1 or TRBD2 (5 bases each). V was cut by 6 bases and J by 10 bases, with 16 bases left in between. The length of the CDR3 is 12 residues. In nucleotides, the CDR3 is TGTGCCAGCAGCCCAACCGGGGCCGATCAGTACTTC. Its protein product is CASSPTGADQYF.

V and J are TRBV6-5 and TRBJ1-1; D is uncertain. Germline CDR1 is MNHEY and CDR2 is SVGAGI. Trimming left V 2 bases short and J 4 bases short, with 14 bases between. This CDR3 contains 15 residues. For the CDR3, the DNA is TGTGCCAGCAGTTACGCCAGGAGGGAGGGCACTGAAGCTTTCTTT. Translating gives CASSYARREGTEAFF.

The chain joins TRBV10-3 to TRBJ2-7; D is perhaps TRBD2 (5 bases). The germline V and J ends were trimmed by 5 bases and 3 bases, with 17 bases remaining between them. This CDR3 has 15 amino acids. Germline assignment: CDR1 ENHRY and CDR2 SYGVKD. In nucleotides, the CDR3 is TGTGCCATCAGTCCCGCCGGGGATATTAGCTACGAGCAGTACTTC. This sequence encodes CAISPAGDISYEQYF.

The chain joins TRBV14 to TRBJ2-7, with TRBD2 identical over 9 bases. The germline CDR1 and CDR2 sequences are SGHDN and FVKESK. The CDR3 is 15 amino acids. V shed 4 bases and J 6 bases; nucleotides not matched to a gene: 10. The CDR3 DNA is TGTGCCAGCAGCCCTCGTGGGACTAGCTATTCCGAGCAGTACTTC. Protein: CASSPRGTSYSEQYF.

The chain recombines TRBV12-5 with TRBJ1-4, with D unclear. V was trimmed by 5 bases and J by 0 bases, leaving 10 bases between them. Germline-derived CDR1 and CDR2 are LGHNT and FRNRAP. This CDR3 has 15 residues. DNA of the CDR3: TGTGCTAGTGGTCCCCCGACATCAACTAATGAAAAACTGTTTTTT. It translates to CASGPPTSTNEKLFF.

The chain links TRBV14 to TRBJ2-7, with unresolved D. V lost 0 bases and J 3 bases, leaving 6 bases between the germline ends. The germline V gene encodes CDR1 SGHDN and CDR2 FVKESK. This CDR3 spans 13 amino acids. The CDR3 DNA follows: TGTGCCAGCAGCCAAGAGGCAGTCTACGAGCAGTACTTC. Its translation: CASSQEAVYEQYF.

The chain carries TRBV27 and TRBJ2-7, with a tentative D call TRBD2 (5 bases). This CDR3 spans 12 amino acids. Germline CDR1 is MNHEY and CDR2 is SMNVEV (reference sequence). The V gene lost 2 bases and the J gene lost 5 bases, with 7 bases spanning the gap. The CDR3 protein is CASSLTGNEQYF. CDR3 DNA sequence: TGTGCCAGCAGTTTAACCGGGAACGAGCAGTACTTC.

The chain has TRBV12-3 or TRBV12-4 and TRBJ2-7, with D tentatively TRBD2 (6 bases). The CDR3 has 12 amino acids. Trimming removed 6 bases from V and 5 bases from J, with 11 bases in between. As DNA, the CDR3 is TGTGCCAGCAGCATCAGGGAGGACGAGCAGTACTTC. Protein sequence: CASSIREDEQYF.

The genes are TRBV7-8 and TRBJ1-2, with 8 bases matching TRBD1. V lost 2 bases and J lost 2; bases outside the gene matches: 7. CDR1 SGHVS and CDR2 FQNEAQ come from the germline V gene. The CDR3 sequence is 16 residues long. This CDR3 is CASSLSQGAGNYGYTF. The DNA of the CDR3 is TGTGCCAGCAGCTTATCCCAGGGGGCGGGAAACTATGGCTACACCTTC.

The chain has TRBV5-1 and TRBJ2-1; D gene uncertain. This CDR3 has 15 residues. In germline, CDR1 is SGHRS, CDR2 YFSETQ. V was clipped by 4 bases and J by 2 bases, with 13 bases between them. Here the CDR3 reads CASSGDGPAYNEQFF. The CDR3 bases are TGCGCCAGCAGCGGAGATGGACCCGCCTACAATGAGCAGTTCTTC.

As DNA, the CDR3 is TGCGCCAGTTGGACAGGGGGGAATCAGCCCCAGCATTTT. Translated, it gives CASWTGGNQPQHF. The chain combines TRBV10-2 with TRBJ1-5, with 10 bases that match TRBD1. V shed 9 bases, J shed 4 bases, and the junction held 3 bases outside the gene matches. The CDR3 spans 13 residues. Germline assignment: CDR1 WSHSY and CDR2 SAAADI.

This clone was counted once. The chain recombines TRBV28 with TRBJ1-3; maybe TRBD1 (5 bases). V gave up 6 bases and J gave up 0 bases, with 9 bases separating them. From germline, CDR1 is MDHEN and CDR2 SYDVKM. The CDR3 sequence is 14 residues long. In DNA, the CDR3 is TGTGCCAGCAGACCACAGGTCTCTGGAAACACCATATATTTT. Its translation: CASRPQVSGNTIYF.

The rearrangement joins TRBV9 to TRBJ2-3, with TRBD2 matching over 10 bases. Unmatched junction bases numbered 1, after V lost 2 bases and J lost 1 base. CDR1 and CDR2 (germline): SGDLS, YYNGEE. The CDR3 is 15 amino acids. The CDR3 DNA reads as TGTGCCAGCAGCGTTCTAGCGGGGGGCACAGATACGCAGTATTTT. Protein sequence: CASSVLAGGTDTQYF.

This clone was recorded once. The chain carries TRBV23-1 and TRBJ2-3; 7 nucleotides align to TRBD1. TRBV23-1 is an open reading frame whose function is uncertain. After removal of 8 bases from V and 4 bases from J, the junction contained 9 bases not matched to a gene. This CDR3 spans 14 amino acids. CDR3 protein: CASPPGQDPDTQYF. In DNA, the CDR3 is TGCGCCAGCCCCCCCGGACAGGACCCAGATACGCAGTATTTT.